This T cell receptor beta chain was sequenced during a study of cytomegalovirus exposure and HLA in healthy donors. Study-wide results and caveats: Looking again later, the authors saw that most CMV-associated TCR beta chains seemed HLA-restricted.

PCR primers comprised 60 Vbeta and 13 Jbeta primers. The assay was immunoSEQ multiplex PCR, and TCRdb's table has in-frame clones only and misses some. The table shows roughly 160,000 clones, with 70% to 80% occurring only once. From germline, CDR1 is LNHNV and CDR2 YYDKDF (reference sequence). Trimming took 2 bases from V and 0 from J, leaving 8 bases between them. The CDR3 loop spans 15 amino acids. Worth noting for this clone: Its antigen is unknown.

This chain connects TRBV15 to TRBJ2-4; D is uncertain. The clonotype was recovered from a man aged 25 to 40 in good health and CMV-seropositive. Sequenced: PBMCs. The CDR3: CATSRSREAKNIQYF. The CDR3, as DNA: TGTGCCACCAGCAGAAGTCGAGAAGCCAAAAACATTCAGTACTTC.